The present entry profiles one TCR beta chain with its context. Its cognate antigen is unknown. Use of 60 Vbeta and 13 Jbeta primers characterized the PCR. The assay was immunoSEQ multiplex PCR, and TCRdb's table has in-frame clones only and misses some. The data contain around 170,000 clones, over 70% of them singletons. This sample was included in a study of cytomegalovirus exposure and HLA in healthy donors. Study-level findings and limits: Among TCR beta chains of equal frequency, HLA-associated ones were more clonally expanded in a later analysis. A previous analysis found most TCR beta V segments productive roughly 87% or roughly 30% of the time.

Germline V gene data show CDR1 as SGDLS and CDR2 as YYNGEE. There are 14 residues in the CDR3. The germline V and J ends were trimmed by 2 bases and 1 base, with 9 bases remaining between them. Sequenced input: PBMCs. The receptor comes from a man aged 45 to 65 in good health and CMV-seropositive. The V and J genes are TRBV9 and TRBJ1-1; unclear D gene. The DNA for the CDR3 is TGTGCCAGCAGCGTCTGGCCGCCGAACACTGAAGCTTTCTTT. This encodes CASSVWPPNTEAFF. Full variable domain (missing parts from reference TRBV9 and TRBJ1-1): DSGVTQTPKHLITATGQRVTLRCSPRSGDLSVYWYQQSLDQGLQFLIQYYNGEERAKGNILERFSAQQFPDLHSELNLSSLELGDSALYFCASSVWPPNTEAFFGQGTRLTVV.